A single sample is the source of the 10 T cell receptor beta chains below, sequenced in a study of blood T cells in healthy people across ages. The use of a sample-barcoded 5' primer and a J-beta primer mix characterized a second PCR of roughly 7 to 11 cycles. TCRdb passed the 5' RACE reads through MiXCR, listing each CDR3 protein once. In the table there are roughly 1,500,000 distinct CDR3 sequences, roughly 32% of which are singletons. The sequencing sample was made of blood. Receptors originate from a woman aged 25 to 39 in good health.

This clonotype was counted ten times or more. V is TRBV21-1 and J is TRBJ2-3. TRBV21-1 represents a pseudogene. This CDR3 is 12 amino acids long. The CDR3 DNA sequence: TGTGCCAGCAGTGATTTGGGCGATACGCAGTATTTT. It is translated as CASSDLGDTQYF.

There are a few counts of this clonotype. Its ends do not fully match the called genes, so a read error is possible. The chain recombines TRBV2 with TRBJ2-3; D unresolved. The CDR3 totals 11 residues. From germline, CDR1 is SNHLY and CDR2 FYNNEI. CDR3 region: CASSGADTQYF. The CDR3 DNA reads TGTGCCAGTAGTGGGGCAGATACGCAGTATTTT. Complete variable domain (other parts from reference TRBV2 and TRBJ2-3): EPEVTQTPSHQVTQMGQEVILRCVPISNHLYFYWYRQILGQKVEFLVSFYNNEISEKSEIFDDQFSVERPDGSNFTLKIRSTKLEDSAMYFCASSGADTQYFGPGTRLTVL.

This clonotype was counted a few times. The rearrangement links TRBV5-1 to TRBJ2-3; D remains ambiguous. The germline V gene has CDR1 SGHRS and CDR2 YFSETQ. CDR3 length: 14 amino acids. Deletions cut 2 bases from V and 4 bases from J, with 11 bases between. CDR3 sequence reads: CASSFGAGPDTQYF. As DNA, the CDR3 is TGCGCCAGCAGCTTTGGCGCAGGACCAGATACGCAGTATTTT.

V is TRBV5-4 and J is TRBJ2-7, with D possibly being TRBD2 (8 bases). The germline V and J ends were trimmed by 4 bases and 0 bases, with 26 bases remaining between them. Germline V CDR1 and CDR2: SGHNT, YYREEE (reference sequence). The CDR3 spans 19 residues. CDR3 region: CASSDTEGALAGYSYEQYF. The CDR3, as DNA: TGTGCCAGCAGCGACACGGAGGGGGCTCTAGCGGGTTACTCCTACGAGCAGTACTTC.

This rearrangement joins TRBV20-1 to TRBJ2-7; a weak D match, TRBD1 (5 bases). The CDR3 loop spans 12 amino acids. Trimming cost V 3 bases and J 10 bases, with 16 bases left between them. CDR1 is DFQATT, CDR2 SNEGSKA, per germline (reference sequence). The CDR3 loop reads CSASPQPDTQYF. CDR3 in DNA: TGCAGTGCTAGCCCCCAGCCGGACACCCAGTACTTC.

J is TRBJ2-5 and V is TRBV2; no clear D. The CDR3 has 14 residues. Germline V gene data show CDR1 as SNHLY and CDR2 as FYNNEI. The ends were cut back, 4 bases at V and 4 bases at J, with 13 bases in the middle. In nucleotides, the CDR3 is TGTGCCAGCAGTGCGAACACTCTGGGAGAGACCCAGTACTTC. Its protein product is CASSANTLGETQYF. The entire variable domain, with the rest obtained from reference TRBV2 and TRBJ2-5, is as follows: EPEVTQTPSHQVTQMGQEVILRCVPISNHLYFYWYRQILGQKVEFLVSFYNNEISEKSEIFDDQFSVERPDGSNFTLKIRSTKLEDSAMYFCASSANTLGETQYFGPGTRLLVL.

V and J are TRBV7-6 and TRBJ2-3; TRBD1 agrees at 7 bases. Germline V gene sequence: CDR1 SGHVS, CDR2 FNYEAQ. The CDR3 is made up of 16 amino acids. With V trimmed by 5 bases and J by 3 bases, 11 bases remained unmatched. This CDR3 is CASSQGVGGPTDTQYF. CDR3 DNA sequence: TGTGCCAGCAGCCAAGGGGTAGGGGGCCCTACAGATACGCAGTATTTT.

This rearrangement joins TRBV7-9 to TRBJ2-7; 7 bases are shared with TRBD2. V lost 4 bases and J lost 5; bases outside the gene matches: 11. The CDR3 is 15 amino acids. Per the germline V gene, CDR1 is SEHNR and CDR2 is FQNEAQ (reference sequence). CDR3 nucleotide sequence: TGTGCCAGCAGCTCTCCTACCCGCGGGGGTGACGAGCAGTACTTC. Residues: CASSSPTRGGDEQYF.

This sequence joins TRBV7-2 and TRBJ1-1; no clear D gene. From germline, CDR1 is SGHTA and CDR2 FQGNSA. CDR3 length equals 14 residues. Trimming removed 5 bases at V and 2 bases at J, with 12 bases between. CDR3 loop: CASSKTMSNTEAFF. The DNA of the CDR3 is TGTGCCAGCAGCAAGACTATGAGTAACACTGAAGCTTTCTTT.

This clonotype has more than one count but fewer than ten. The chain carries TRBV7-2 and TRBJ2-3; D perhaps matches TRBD2 (6 bases). The CDR3 is 16 residues long. Germline V gene sequence: CDR1 SGHTA, CDR2 FQGNSA. Trimming shortened V by 2 bases and J by 0 bases, and 12 bases separated the two germline ends. CDR3 nucleotide sequence: TGTGCCAGCAGCTTACGGGGGAGTGTTAGCACAGATACGCAGTATTTT. Translated, it gives CASSLRGSVSTDTQYF.